What follows describes a single T cell receptor beta chain. The antigen is undetermined. This may stem from a read error, because a much larger clone lies one nucleotide away. The CDR3 contains 14 residues. The V gene lost 2 bases and the J gene lost 1 base, with 8 bases spanning the gap. The germline CDR1 and CDR2 sequences are SGHVS and FNYEAQ. One entry per CDR3 protein results from TCRdb running MiXCR on the 5' RACE reads. The sample holds under 45,000 distinct CDR3 sequences, approximately 22% seen once. Tregs were sorted as CD4+CD25+CD127-/low cells. Study-wide findings and caveats: Larger-cohort validation covered only one TCR beta V-J rearrangement.

The sequence was obtained from a female donor with breast cancer. The sample taken for sequencing was Tregs sorted from blood. This chain connects TRBV7-6 to TRBJ1-1; D remains unclear. The CDR3 protein is CASSLTPTNTEAFF. CDR3 DNA sequence: TGTGCCAGCAGCTTAACCCCCACGAACACTGAAGCTTTCTTT.